These 8 T cell receptor beta chains were sequenced from one sample in a study of Ad26.COV2.S vaccination and SARS-CoV-2 variants. Indicated treatment: some 20 received Ad26.COV2.S at low or high dose, single or two shots; 5 received placebo; per-sample allocation not given. Vaccine and placebo recipients were sampled on day 63 after the first injection. Profiling relied on immunoSEQ multiplex PCR, and the TCRdb table lists in-frame clones only, not all of them. The repertoire has fewer than 900,000 clones, around 89% of them found once; the top ten carry over 1.3%. The sequenced sample was peripheral blood, obtained in a trial of Ad26.COV2.S vaccine versus placebo. The receptors shown here come from a person between 18 and 65 years old who received the Ad26.COV2.S COVID-19 vaccine or a placebo.

The V call is TRBV6-5, the J call TRBJ1-1; D is possibly TRBD1 (5 bases). Germline-derived CDR1 and CDR2 are MNHEY and SVGAGI. This CDR3 is 13 amino acids long. Trimming took 0 bases from V and 10 from J, leaving 12 bases between them. CDR3 in DNA: TGTGCCAGCAGTTACTCGTCGGGGGTTCGAGCTTTCTTT. Amino acid sequence: CASSYSSGVRAFF.

This clone was detected only once. The V gene is TRBV18, the J gene TRBJ2-1; tentative D call: TRBD1 (6 bases). Germline V gene lookup returns CDR1 KGHSH and CDR2 LQKENI. This CDR3 contains 14 residues. Trimming cost V 5 bases and J 5 bases, with 13 bases left between them. The DNA for the CDR3 is TGTGCCAGCTCATTCCGCCGGGACAACAATGAGCAGTTCTTC. The encoded protein is CASSFRRDNNEQFF.

This rearrangement joins TRBV19 to TRBJ2-5; 7 bases align to TRBD1. Trimming cost V 8 bases and J 3 bases; bases outside gene matches: 6. The CDR3 has 13 residues. Germline V gene sequence: CDR1 LNHDA, CDR2 SQIVND (reference sequence). The CDR3 loop is CASRTQGEETQYF. For the CDR3, the DNA is TGTGCCAGTCGTACCCAGGGGGAAGAGACCCAGTACTTC. Full variable domain (rest looked up from reference TRBV19 and TRBJ2-5): DGGITQSPKYLFRKEGQNVTLSCEQNLNHDAMYWYRQDPGQGLRLIYYSQIVNDFQKGDIAEGYSVSREKKESFPLTVTSAQKNPTAFYLCASRTQGEETQYFGPGTRLLVL.

The rearrangement links TRBV6-2 or TRBV6-3 to TRBJ1-3; no definite D call. CDR1 MNHEY and CDR2 SVGEGT come from the germline V gene. The CDR3 covers 13 residues. Trimming cost V 2 bases and J 3 bases, with 5 bases left between them. The CDR3 region is CASSYGFGNTIYF. CDR3 in DNA: TGTGCCAGCAGTTACGGGTTTGGAAACACCATATATTTT.

J is TRBJ1-1 and V is TRBV3-1 (or the pseudogene TRBV3-2); D not resolved. There are 14 residues in the CDR3. Germline lookup yields CDR1 LGHDT and CDR2 YNNKEL (reference sequence). V lost 1 base and J lost 4, with 10 bases in between. DNA of the CDR3: TGTGCCAGCAGCCAAGGGGTAGGTCGCACTGAAGCTTTCTTT. It codes for CASSQGVGRTEAFF.

The genes are TRBV27 and TRBJ1-2, with D perhaps TRBD1 (6 bases). CDR3 length: 14 amino acids. Germline CDR1 MNHEY, CDR2 SMNVEV (reference sequence). Trimming took 3 bases from V and 7 from J, leaving 15 bases between them. CDR3 residues: CASSLGRGGGGYTF. In DNA form, the CDR3 reads TGTGCCAGCAGTTTGGGACGGGGGGGCGGTGGCTACACCTTC.

The chain recombines TRBV6-2 or TRBV6-3 with TRBJ2-1; TRBD2 aligns across 10 bases. The CDR3 is 16 residues long. CDR1 is MNHEY and CDR2 is SVGEGT in the germline V gene. V lost 6 bases to trimming and J lost 7 bases; unmatched junction nucleotides: 12. CDR3 protein: CASSPLASGSRNEQFF. In DNA form, the CDR3 reads TGTGCCAGCAGCCCCTTGGCTAGCGGGAGTCGGAATGAGCAGTTCTTC.

The chain joins TRBV5-5 to TRBJ1-3, with D tentatively TRBD1 (5 bases). V shed 2 bases and J shed 2 bases, with 14 bases lying between them. Germline values: CDR1 SGHKS, CDR2 YYEKEE (reference sequence). CDR3 size: 16 residues. CDR3: CASSFSQALAGNTIYF. The CDR3 region has the DNA TGTGCCAGCAGCTTTTCACAGGCCTTGGCTGGAAACACCATATATTTT.